Presented here are 10 T cell receptor beta chains from one specimen sequenced in a study of cytomegalovirus exposure and HLA in healthy donors. PCR used 60 Vbeta primers and 13 Jbeta primers. Profiled with immunoSEQ multiplex PCR; TCRdb holds only in-frame clones, not every one. The sample consists of approximately 140,000 clones, roughly 62% of them appearing once. Material for sequencing was PBMCs. Source of these receptors: a male donor in good health and CMV-seronegative.

V and J are TRBV6-5 and TRBJ1-2, with a possible D match to TRBD1 (5 bases). The CDR3 extends over 12 amino acids. Trimming pared 5 bases from V and 4 bases from J, leaving 8 bases between. Per germline, CDR1 MNHEY and CDR2 SVGAGI. The CDR3 region has the DNA TGTGCCAGCAGTACCCAGGGCTATGGCTACACCTTC. Translated: CASSTQGYGYTF.

The chain recombines TRBV11-2 with TRBJ1-2, with a tentative D call TRBD1 (6 bases). This CDR3 region has 15 residues. The germline V gene has CDR1 SGHAT and CDR2 FQNNGV. V lost 4 bases to trimming and J lost 8 bases, with 20 bases between them. CDR3 coding DNA: TGTGCCAGCAGCTCGAGCCCGGGACAATGGGGCGGCTACACCTTC. Protein: CASSSSPGQWGGYTF.

The sample holds a few counts of this clone. The chain is built from TRBV2 and TRBJ1-1; possible D gene TRBD1, 6 bases. V was cut by 6 bases and J by 4 bases, with 18 bases left in between. Germline V lookup: CDR1 SNHLY, CDR2 FYNNEI. The CDR3 loop spans 15 amino acids. CDR3 loop: CASSPGNRDGTEAFF. In DNA, the CDR3 is TGTGCCAGCAGCCCGGGGAACAGGGACGGCACTGAAGCTTTCTTT.

Turning to this clone: The same CDR3 also results from other DNA sequences found in this sample. V is TRBV6-5 and J is TRBJ2-7, with a tentative D call TRBD2 (5 bases). Trimming took 7 bases from V and 1 from J, leaving 11 bases between them. Per germline, CDR1 MNHEY and CDR2 SVGAGI. The CDR3 length is 13 residues. In DNA, the CDR3 is TGTGCCAGCACCCCCGGGGTGTCCTACGAGCAGTACTTC. It translates to CASTPGVSYEQYF.

This chain joins TRBV5-1 and TRBJ2-2; D is possibly TRBD1 (6 bases). CDR1 is SGHRS, CDR2 YFSETQ, per germline. The CDR3 sequence is 16 residues long. Trimming stripped 3 bases from V and 2 bases from J, with 14 bases between. The CDR3 sequence is CASSSLQGPNTGELFF. The DNA for the CDR3 is TGCGCCAGCAGCTCTTTACAGGGCCCTAACACCGGGGAGCTGTTTTTT.

The V gene is TRBV2, the J gene TRBJ2-7, with 8 bases identical to TRBD1. Germline CDR1 reads SNHLY; CDR2 reads FYNNEI. The CDR3 loop spans 11 amino acids. V gave up 10 bases and J gave up 5 bases; unmatched junction bases: 4. The chain's CDR3 is CATRTGNEQYF. The CDR3 DNA reads as TGTGCCACTCGGACAGGGAACGAGCAGTACTTC.

This chain uses TRBV6-6 with TRBJ2-3; tentative D call: TRBD2 (6 bases). The germline V and J ends were trimmed by 2 bases and 0 bases, with 9 bases remaining between them. The CDR3 has 15 residues. From germline, CDR1 is MNHNY and CDR2 SVGAGI (reference sequence). The CDR3 region is CASSYHGGSTDTQYF. The CDR3 DNA reads as TGTGCCAGCAGTTACCACGGGGGTAGCACAGATACGCAGTATTTT.

This clone was counted a few times. This rearrangement joins TRBV6-4 to TRBJ2-3; the match to TRBD1 covers 7 bases. The CDR3 spans 16 residues. Germline values: CDR1 MRHNA, CDR2 SNTAGT. V lost 4 bases to trimming and J lost 0 bases; unmatched junction nucleotides: 7. This CDR3 reads CASSARGTESTDTQYF. CDR3 nucleotides: TGTGCCAGCAGTGCAAGGGGGACAGAAAGCACAGATACGCAGTATTTT.

The chain has TRBV5-1 and TRBJ1-1; D not resolved. Deletions cut 1 base from V and 5 bases from J, with 9 bases between. CDR1 SGHRS and CDR2 YFSETQ come from the germline V gene. The CDR3 extends over 13 amino acids. The CDR3, as DNA: TGCGCCAGCAGCTTGAACGGGATTACTGAAGCTTTCTTT. This gives the protein CASSLNGITEAFF.

The chain combines TRBV7-2 with TRBJ1-1; no clear D gene. Trimming removed 5 bases at V and 3 bases at J, with 10 bases between. Per the germline V gene, CDR1 is SGHTA and CDR2 is FQGNSA. CDR3 size: 13 residues. CDR3: CASSPAGYTEAFF. CDR3 coding DNA: TGTGCCAGCAGCCCCGCAGGTTACACTGAAGCTTTCTTT.